The entry below describes one TCR beta chain. Its specificity is unknown. TCRdb itself ran the reads through MiXCR, one entry per CDR3 protein. Of approximately 310,000 distinct CDR3 sequences listed, around a quarter are singletons. V was trimmed by 1 base and J by 5 bases, leaving 8 bases between them. This CDR3 is 13 amino acids long. Germline CDR1 SGHDN, CDR2 FVKESK. This sample stems from a study of T cell repertoires in cytomegalovirus infection. Study information: CMV epitopes, recently identified HLA-C-restricted and well-studied HLA-B-restricted, were used. TCR beta signatures that were public indicated CMV infection and matching HLA type.

Whole-study results and caveats: Summed public TCR beta family frequency identified CMV carriers bearing the relevant HLA.

This chain links TRBV14 with TRBJ1-2; D is perhaps TRBD1 (5 bases). This TCR derives from a human donor in good health (CMV status not recorded). Some clones in this sample may be carry-over from other donors' samples. This sample comprised cultured PBMCs, obtained from culture after CMV antigen stimulation. In nucleotides, the CDR3 is TGTGCCAGCAGCCAAGTTGGGGCGTATGGCTACACCTTC. It codes for CASSQVGAYGYTF.